Listed here are 20 T cell receptor beta chains from one sample, sequenced in a study of T cells in Graves' hyperthyroidism and ophthalmopathy. There were TCR beta CDR3 regions amplified from RNA transcripts. The study used the HTBI primer set for a first-round RT-PCR of the TCR CDR3. One entry per CDR3 protein, called by TCRdb with MiXCR from the multiplex PCR reads. The sample carries about 680,000 distinct CDR3 sequences, roughly 32% recorded once. The specimen sequenced was blood. Receptors originate from a woman between 35 and 50 years old with Graves' hyperthyroidism.

This clonotype was counted a few times. The chain links TRBV2 to TRBJ2-7, with a weak D call TRBD2 (7 bases). Per the germline V gene, CDR1 is SNHLY and CDR2 is FYNNEI. V was pared by 9 bases and J by 6 bases, with 24 bases between. This CDR3 comprises 15 residues. The DNA of the CDR3 is TGTGCCAGTTACATCCCGACAGGCCCGGGGGGCGAGCAGTACTTC. This codes for CASYIPTGPGGEQYF.

J is TRBJ1-4 and V is TRBV25-1; 7 bases line up with TRBD1. Trimming at V came to 5 bases and at J to 10 bases, leaving 13 bases not matched to a gene. The CDR3 has 15 amino acids. Germline V lookup: CDR1 MGHDK, CDR2 SYGVNS. In DNA form, the CDR3 reads TGTGCCAGCAGTTACTCAGGAGGGGGCGAACGAAAACTGTTTTTT. This encodes CASSYSGGGERKLFF.

This clonotype was recorded a few times. The chain is built from TRBV7-2 and TRBJ1-5; possible D gene TRBD1, 6 bases. The CDR3 spans 16 residues. The germline V gene has CDR1 SGHTA and CDR2 FQGNSA. Deletions cut 5 bases from V and 3 bases from J, with 17 bases between. In DNA, the CDR3 is TGTGCCAGCAGCCAAGATTTGGGGGCTATCAATCAGCCCCAGCATTTT. Translation gives CASSQDLGAINQPQHF.

The rearrangement joins TRBV29-1 to TRBJ2-5, with 7 bases lining up with TRBD1. The CDR3 has 12 amino acids. After removal of 7 bases from V and 2 bases from J, the junction contained 4 bases not matched to a gene. Germline CDR1 SQVTM, CDR2 ANQGSEA. The CDR3 nucleotides read TGCAGCGCTCGGGACAGACAAGAGACCCAGTACTTC. As protein: CSARDRQETQYF.

This chain joins TRBV2 and TRBJ1-2; D unresolved. Looked up from germline, CDR1 is SNHLY and CDR2 is FYNNEI. V was trimmed by 6 bases and J by 7 bases, leaving 9 bases between them. This CDR3 contains 11 residues. The DNA for the CDR3 is TGTGCCAGCAGCGGGGTCCTTGGCTACACCTTC. It is translated as CASSGVLGYTF.

The rearrangement uses TRBV7-9 and TRBJ1-1; weak D call: TRBD1 (6 bases). Germline V gene lookup returns CDR1 SEHNR and CDR2 FQNEAQ (reference sequence). CDR3 size: 14 residues. Trimming left V 4 bases short and J 3 bases short, with 12 bases between. The CDR3: CASSWTVLDTEAFF. CDR3 bases: TGTGCCAGCAGCTGGACAGTTTTGGACACTGAAGCTTTCTTT. The variable domain in full, with the rest retrieved from reference TRBV7-9 and TRBJ1-1, is DTGVSQNPRHKITKRGQNVTFRCDPISEHNRLYWYRQTLGQGPEFLTYFQNEAQLEKSRLLSDRFSAERPKGSFSTLEIQRTEQGDSAMYLCASSWTVLDTEAFFGQGTRLTVV.

This clonotype was seen repeatedly, ten times or more. The chain has TRBV29-1 and TRBJ2-7; 9 bases fit TRBD2. The CDR3 spans 18 residues. Germline V gene sequence: CDR1 SQVTM, CDR2 ANQGSEA. V shed 5 bases and J 4 bases; nucleotides not matched to a gene: 21. The CDR3 is CSVTSGGFSGGAGYEQYF. The CDR3 coding sequence is TGCAGCGTTACCTCCGGAGGGTTTAGCGGGGGAGCCGGGTACGAGCAGTACTTC.

In this sample, this clonotype turned up many times. The chain recombines TRBV20-1 with TRBJ1-1; TRBD1 is a possible D gene (5 bases). The V and J ends lost 2 bases and 5 bases respectively, with 18 bases between them. This CDR3 has 15 residues. From germline, CDR1 is DFQATT and CDR2 SNEGSKA (reference sequence). CDR3: CSARPVEGYGTEAFF. CDR3 in DNA: TGCAGTGCTAGACCGGTAGAGGGGTACGGAACTGAAGCTTTCTTT.

This clonotype was recorded at least ten times. V is TRBV7-9 and J is TRBJ1-4; D is unclear. The CDR3 is 15 residues long. V dropped 5 bases and J dropped 3 bases, with 13 bases sitting between them. The germline CDR1 and CDR2 sequences are SEHNR and FQNEAQ (reference sequence). This CDR3 is CASSPSRPPNEKLFF. CDR3 DNA sequence: TGTGCCAGCAGCCCTTCCCGGCCACCTAATGAAAAACTGTTTTTT.

This chain uses TRBV6-2 or TRBV6-3 with TRBJ1-5, with 10 bases that match TRBD1. This CDR3 comprises 16 residues. Losses at the gene ends were 4 bases for V and 7 bases for J; bases not matched to a gene: 10. Germline V gene data show CDR1 as MNHEY and CDR2 as SVGEGT. The CDR3 DNA is TGTGCCAGCAGTTCAAACCACGGGACAGGGGTACAGCCCCAGCATTTT. Translation: CASSSNHGTGVQPQHF.

CDR3 coding DNA: TGTGCCAGCAGAAACAGGGGGATAGGGACTGAAGCTTTCTTT. Translating gives CASRNRGIGTEAFF. The chain links TRBV6-1 to TRBJ1-1; 8 bases agree with TRBD1. V shed 6 bases and J 5 bases; nucleotides not matched to a gene: 8. CDR1 and CDR2 from the germline V gene are MNHNS and SASEGT. This CDR3 has 14 residues.

In regard to this clonotype: Since a much larger clone is just one base distant, this may be a read error. The chain is built from TRBV7-8 and TRBJ1-1, with D maybe TRBD1 (6 bases). Germline V CDR1 and CDR2: SGHVS, FQNEAQ. CDR3 length equals 14 residues. In nucleotides, the CDR3 is TGTGCCAGCAGCCGAAACAGGGTTCCCACTGAAACTTTCTTT. Its protein is CASSRNRVPTETFF.

The V gene is TRBV11-3, the J gene TRBJ1-2; 12 bases match TRBD1. J lost 7 bases, V lost 5 bases, and 8 bases had no gene match. This CDR3 contains 15 residues. Germline V gene sequence: CDR1 SGHNT, CDR2 YENEEA. CDR3 sequence reads: CASSQSGQGAFGYTF. The CDR3 DNA follows: TGTGCCAGCAGCCAATCGGGACAGGGGGCATTTGGCTACACCTTC.

This clonotype was observed many times. The rearrangement links TRBV10-3 to TRBJ1-3, with TRBD1 matching 10 bases. Germline V CDR1 and CDR2: ENHRY, SYGVKD. The V segment lost 4 bases and the J segment 2 bases; nucleotides outside the gene matches: 8. The CDR3 consists of 17 residues. The CDR3 here is CAISATGQGRPGNTIYF. The CDR3 region has the DNA TGTGCCATCAGTGCTACGGGACAGGGGCGCCCTGGAAACACCATATATTTT.

This clonotype was detected once. The CDR3 DNA reads as TGTGCCAGCAGTGGCCTCGGGACCGCCTTTCCCGAGCAGTACTTC. Translating it yields CASSGLGTAFPEQYF. The V call is TRBV7-3, the J call TRBJ2-7, with D tentatively TRBD1 or TRBD2 (5 bases each). The CDR3 loop spans 15 amino acids. Trimming took 6 bases from V and 6 from J, leaving 21 bases between them. Germline CDR1 and CDR2: SGHTA and FQGTGA.

The gene calls are TRBV9 and TRBJ1-1; tentatively, D is TRBD1 (6 bases). This CDR3 is built from 13 residues. In germline, CDR1 is SGDLS, CDR2 YYNGEE. V was trimmed by 2 bases and J by 5 bases, leaving 10 bases between them. The CDR3 spells CASSVGHSTEAFF. The CDR3 DNA is TGTGCCAGCAGCGTGGGACATTCAACTGAAGCTTTCTTT.

The chain recombines TRBV7-9 with TRBJ2-2, with D perhaps TRBD1 (6 bases). Trimming took off 1 base at V and 6 bases at J, with 9 bases between the two ends. Germline CDR1 SEHNR, CDR2 FQNEAQ (reference sequence). The CDR3 is 14 residues long. CDR3 region: CASSLDREPGELFF. The DNA for the CDR3 is TGTGCCAGCAGCTTAGACAGGGAGCCCGGGGAGCTGTTTTTT.

This clonotype was counted at least ten times. The chain combines TRBV20-1 with TRBJ2-5, with D perhaps TRBD2 (5 bases). The ends were cut back, 2 bases at V and 7 bases at J, with 11 bases in the middle. The CDR3 length is 12 residues. CDR1 DFQATT and CDR2 SNEGSKA come from the germline V gene (reference sequence). The CDR3 reads CSARHLAPTQYF. The CDR3 DNA follows: TGCAGTGCTAGACACCTAGCCCCGACCCAGTACTTC.

This clonotype was counted at least ten times. CDR3 amino acids: CASRPAGNYYGYTF. CDR3 in DNA: TGTGCCAGCCGACCGGCAGGGAACTACTATGGCTACACCTTC. The chain carries TRBV6-5 and TRBJ1-2; D is possibly TRBD1 (5 bases). CDR1 and CDR2 from the germline V gene are MNHEY and SVGAGI. The CDR3 contains 14 residues. Deletions cut 8 bases from V and 3 bases from J, with 16 bases between.

The chain has TRBV6-6 and TRBJ2-7; the D gene is possibly TRBD1 (5 bases). Deletions cut 0 bases from V and 3 bases from J, with 9 bases between. The CDR3 extends over 14 amino acids. Germline CDR1 reads MNHNY; CDR2 reads SVGAGI (reference sequence). The CDR3 region is CASSYSWGHYEQYF. As DNA, the CDR3 is TGTGCCAGCAGTTACTCGTGGGGCCACTACGAGCAGTACTTC.